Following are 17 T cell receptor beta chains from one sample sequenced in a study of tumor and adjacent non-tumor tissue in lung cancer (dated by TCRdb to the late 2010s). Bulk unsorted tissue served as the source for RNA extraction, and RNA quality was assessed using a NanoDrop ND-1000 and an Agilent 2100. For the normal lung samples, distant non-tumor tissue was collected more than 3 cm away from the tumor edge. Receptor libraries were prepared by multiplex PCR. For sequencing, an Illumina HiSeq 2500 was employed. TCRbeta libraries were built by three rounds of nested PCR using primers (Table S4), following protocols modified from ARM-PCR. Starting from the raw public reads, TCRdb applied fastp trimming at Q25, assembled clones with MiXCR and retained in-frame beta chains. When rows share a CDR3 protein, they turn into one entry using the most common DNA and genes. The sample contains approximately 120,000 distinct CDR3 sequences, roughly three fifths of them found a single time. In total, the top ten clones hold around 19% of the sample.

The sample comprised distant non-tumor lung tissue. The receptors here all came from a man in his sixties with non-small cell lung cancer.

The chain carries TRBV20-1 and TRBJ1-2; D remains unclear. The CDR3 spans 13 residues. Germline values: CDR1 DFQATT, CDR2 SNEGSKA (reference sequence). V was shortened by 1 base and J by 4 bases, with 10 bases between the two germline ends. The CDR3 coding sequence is TGCAGTGCTAGAGTCGGCAACACCTATGGCTACACCTTC. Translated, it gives CSARVGNTYGYTF.

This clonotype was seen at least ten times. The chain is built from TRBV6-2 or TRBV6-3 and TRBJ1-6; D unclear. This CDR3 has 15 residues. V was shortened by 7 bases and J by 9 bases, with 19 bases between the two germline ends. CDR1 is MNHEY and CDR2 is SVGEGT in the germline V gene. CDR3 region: CASTLGNQDVSPLHF. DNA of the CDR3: TGTGCCAGCACCCTGGGCAACCAAGATGTTTCACCCCTCCACTTT.

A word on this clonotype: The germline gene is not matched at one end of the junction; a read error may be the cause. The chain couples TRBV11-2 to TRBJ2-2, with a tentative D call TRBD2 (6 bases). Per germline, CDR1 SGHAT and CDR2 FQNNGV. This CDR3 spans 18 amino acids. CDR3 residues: CACSSGVAAATNTGELFF. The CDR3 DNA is TGTGCCTGCAGCTCGGGAGTAGCGGCAGCGACGAACACCGGGGAGCTGTTTTTT.

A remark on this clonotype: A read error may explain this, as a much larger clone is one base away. CDR3 bases: TGTGCCAGCAGTTACCGTCTCGAGGGGTACAAGCAGTACTTC. Translation gives CASSYRLEGYKQYF. The chain joins TRBV6-6 to TRBJ2-7; D assignment may be TRBD1 or TRBD2 (5 bases each). The CDR3 contains 14 residues. V lost 2 bases and J lost 8, with 16 bases in between. Looked up from germline, CDR1 is MNHNY and CDR2 is SVGAGI (reference sequence).

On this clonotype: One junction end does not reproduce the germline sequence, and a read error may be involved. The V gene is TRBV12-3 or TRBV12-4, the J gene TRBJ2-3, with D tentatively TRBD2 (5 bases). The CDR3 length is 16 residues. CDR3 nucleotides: TGTGCCAACAGTCCGCCCTCTGGGGAGAACACAGATACGCCGTATTTT. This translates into CANSPPSGENTDTPYF.

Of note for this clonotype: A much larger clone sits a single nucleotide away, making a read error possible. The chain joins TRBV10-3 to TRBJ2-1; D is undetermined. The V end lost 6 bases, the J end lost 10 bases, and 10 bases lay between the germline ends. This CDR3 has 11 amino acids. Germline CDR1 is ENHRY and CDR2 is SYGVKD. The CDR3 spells CAIRLASEQFF. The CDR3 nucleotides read TGTGCCATCAGATTGGCATCGGAGCAGTTCTTC.

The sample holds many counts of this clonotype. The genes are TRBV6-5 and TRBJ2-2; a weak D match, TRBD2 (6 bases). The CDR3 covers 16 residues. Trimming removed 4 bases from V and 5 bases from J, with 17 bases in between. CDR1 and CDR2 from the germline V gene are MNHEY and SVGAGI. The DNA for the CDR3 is TGTGCCAGCAGTTCCCCGGGACTCAGAACAACCGGGGAGCTGTTTTTT. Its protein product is CASSSPGLRTTGELFF.

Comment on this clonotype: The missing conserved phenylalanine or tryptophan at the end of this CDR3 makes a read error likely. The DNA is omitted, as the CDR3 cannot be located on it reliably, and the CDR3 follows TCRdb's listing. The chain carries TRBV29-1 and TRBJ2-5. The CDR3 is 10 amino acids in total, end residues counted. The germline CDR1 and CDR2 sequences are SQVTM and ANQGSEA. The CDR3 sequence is CSAWWETKYC.

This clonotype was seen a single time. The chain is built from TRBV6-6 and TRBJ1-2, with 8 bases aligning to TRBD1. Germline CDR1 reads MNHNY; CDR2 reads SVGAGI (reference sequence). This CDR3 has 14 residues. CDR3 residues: CACRNNRGNYGYTF. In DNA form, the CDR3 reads TGTGCATGCAGGAACAACAGGGGGAACTATGGCTACACCTTC.

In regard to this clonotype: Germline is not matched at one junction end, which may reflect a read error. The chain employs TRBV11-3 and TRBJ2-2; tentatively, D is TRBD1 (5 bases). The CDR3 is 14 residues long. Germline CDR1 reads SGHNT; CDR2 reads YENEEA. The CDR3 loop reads CASSLDNYTRELFF. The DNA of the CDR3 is TGTGCCAGCAGCTTGGACAATTACACCCGGGAGCTGTTTTTT.

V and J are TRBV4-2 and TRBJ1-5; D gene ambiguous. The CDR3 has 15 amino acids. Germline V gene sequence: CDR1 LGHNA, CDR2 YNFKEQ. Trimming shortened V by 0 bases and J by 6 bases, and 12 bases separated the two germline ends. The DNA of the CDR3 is TGTGCCAGCAGCCAAGATACCAACTCCAGTCAGCCCCAGCATTTT. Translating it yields CASSQDTNSSQPQHF.

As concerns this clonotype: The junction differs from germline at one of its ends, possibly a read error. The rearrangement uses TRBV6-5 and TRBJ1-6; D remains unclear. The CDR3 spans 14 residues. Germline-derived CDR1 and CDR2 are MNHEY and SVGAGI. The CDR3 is CASSYQEYNSLLHF. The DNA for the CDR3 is TGTGCTAGCAGTTACCAGGAGTATAATTCACTCCTCCACTTT.

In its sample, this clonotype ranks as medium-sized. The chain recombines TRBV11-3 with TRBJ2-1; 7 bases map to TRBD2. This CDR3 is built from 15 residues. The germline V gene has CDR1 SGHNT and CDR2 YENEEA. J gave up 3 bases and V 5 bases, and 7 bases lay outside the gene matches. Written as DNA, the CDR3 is TGTGCCAGCAGCCCCAGCGGGATGGGCTACAATGAGCAGTTCTTC. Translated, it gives CASSPSGMGYNEQFF.

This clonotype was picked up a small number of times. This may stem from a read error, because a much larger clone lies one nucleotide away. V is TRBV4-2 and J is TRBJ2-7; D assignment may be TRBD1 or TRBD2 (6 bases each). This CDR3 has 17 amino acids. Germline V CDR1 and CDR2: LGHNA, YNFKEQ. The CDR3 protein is CASSHVARGDGTYAQYF. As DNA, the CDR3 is TGTGCCAGCAGCCATGTTGCGAGGGGGGACGGAACCTACGCGCAGTACTTC.

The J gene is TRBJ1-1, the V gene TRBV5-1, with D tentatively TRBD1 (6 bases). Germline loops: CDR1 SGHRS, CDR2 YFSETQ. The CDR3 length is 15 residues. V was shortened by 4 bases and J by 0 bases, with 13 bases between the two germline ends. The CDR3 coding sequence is TGCGCCAGCAGCATGGCAGGGGCGTTGAACACTGAAGCTTTCTTT. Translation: CASSMAGALNTEAFF.

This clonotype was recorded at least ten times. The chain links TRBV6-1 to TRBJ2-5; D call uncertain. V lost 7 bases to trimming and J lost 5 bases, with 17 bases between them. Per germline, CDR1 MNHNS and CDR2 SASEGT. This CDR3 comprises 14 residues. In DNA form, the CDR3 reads TGTGCCAGCACCTTGGGTGAAGGTTGGGAGACCCAGTACTTC. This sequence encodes CASTLGEGWETQYF.

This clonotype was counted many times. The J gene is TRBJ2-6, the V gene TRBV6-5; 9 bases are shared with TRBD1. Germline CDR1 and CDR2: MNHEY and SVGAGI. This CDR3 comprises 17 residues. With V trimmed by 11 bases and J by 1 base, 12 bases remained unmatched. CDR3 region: CAASRSGTGSGANVLTF. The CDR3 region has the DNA TGTGCCGCAAGTCGCTCCGGGACAGGGTCTGGGGCCAACGTCCTGACTTTC.